A single T cell receptor (beta chain) is shown here with its context. Its antigen remains unidentified. These data originate in a study of cytomegalovirus exposure and HLA in healthy donors. About the study: The approximately 120 million unique TCR beta sequences, from roughly 170 million T cells, were found by an earlier analysis.

Overall study findings and caveats: A missense DCLRE1C variant was associated with V- and J-gene trimming of TCR beta chains in a later analysis, and an independent cohort replicated the association.

PCR primers comprised 60 Vbeta and 13 Jbeta primers. This table comes from immunoSEQ multiplex PCR, and its TCRdb copy is limited to in-frame clones, with some not included. The table has 160,000 or so clones, around 80% seen once; the top ten hold more than 7%. Germline V gene sequence: CDR1 MNHEY, CDR2 SVGAGI. The CDR3 totals 14 residues. V was trimmed by 0 bases and J by 0 bases, leaving 5 bases between them. This chain joins TRBV6-5 and TRBJ1-1; maybe TRBD1 (5 bases). The TCR sequence derives from a male donor in good health and CMV-seropositive. The sample consisted of PBMCs. The CDR3 nucleotides are TGTGCCAGCAGTTACTCGACAGTGAACACTGAAGCTTTCTTT. This sequence encodes CASSYSTVNTEAFF.